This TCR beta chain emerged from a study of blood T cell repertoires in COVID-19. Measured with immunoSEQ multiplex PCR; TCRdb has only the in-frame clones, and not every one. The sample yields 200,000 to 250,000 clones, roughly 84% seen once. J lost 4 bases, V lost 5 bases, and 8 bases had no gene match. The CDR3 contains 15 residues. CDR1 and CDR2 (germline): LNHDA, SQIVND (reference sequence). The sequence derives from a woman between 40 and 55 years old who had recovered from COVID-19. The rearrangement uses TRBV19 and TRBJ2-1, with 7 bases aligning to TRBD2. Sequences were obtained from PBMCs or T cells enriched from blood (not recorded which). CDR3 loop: CASSPPGTMYNEQFF. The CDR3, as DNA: TGTGCCAGTAGTCCCCCCGGGACTATGTACAATGAGCAGTTCTTC.